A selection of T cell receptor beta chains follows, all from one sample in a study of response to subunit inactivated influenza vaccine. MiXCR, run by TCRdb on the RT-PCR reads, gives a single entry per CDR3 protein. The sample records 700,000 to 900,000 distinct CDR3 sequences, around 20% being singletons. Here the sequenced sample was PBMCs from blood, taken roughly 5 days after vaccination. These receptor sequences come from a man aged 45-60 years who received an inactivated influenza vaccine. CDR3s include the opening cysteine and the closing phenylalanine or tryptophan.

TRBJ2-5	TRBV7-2	CASRLWTGGGETQYF
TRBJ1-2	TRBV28	CASSLMGRDYGYTF
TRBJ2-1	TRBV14	CASSQVSGGQRRFF
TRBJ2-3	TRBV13	CASSATSGLTDTQYF
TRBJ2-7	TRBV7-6	CASSLAPGQGGYEQYF
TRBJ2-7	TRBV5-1	CASSMGAVKGEQYF
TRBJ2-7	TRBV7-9	CASTPSPGGGEQYF
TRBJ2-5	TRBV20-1	CSARDTTGQETQYF
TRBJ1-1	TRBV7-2	CASSLGRWEGRNTEAFF
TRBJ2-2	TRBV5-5	CASSLAPGVDTGELFF
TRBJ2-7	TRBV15	CATSRPGGVYEQYF
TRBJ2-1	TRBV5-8	CASSLWSGHENEQFF
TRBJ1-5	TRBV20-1	CSARDGDRYNQPQHF
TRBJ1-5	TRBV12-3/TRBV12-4	CASAVGQGTGSNQPQHF
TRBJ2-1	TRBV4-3	CASSQLLSGGYYNEQFF
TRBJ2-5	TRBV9	CASSVDPGRSETQYF
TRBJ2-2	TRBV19	CASMGRRIGAGELFF
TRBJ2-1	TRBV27	CASSLSGWGQTHNEQFF
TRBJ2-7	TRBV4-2	CASSQGSGHNYEQYF
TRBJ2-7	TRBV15	CATSTRDRGYEQYF
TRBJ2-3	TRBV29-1	CSVGPRVAGPTDTQYF
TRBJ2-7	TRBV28	CATLRDFPSYEQYF
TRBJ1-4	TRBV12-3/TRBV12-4	CASSLGQFATNEKLFF
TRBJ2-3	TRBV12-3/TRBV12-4	CASSLANRGNTQYF
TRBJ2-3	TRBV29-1	CSVGLRKSTDTQYF